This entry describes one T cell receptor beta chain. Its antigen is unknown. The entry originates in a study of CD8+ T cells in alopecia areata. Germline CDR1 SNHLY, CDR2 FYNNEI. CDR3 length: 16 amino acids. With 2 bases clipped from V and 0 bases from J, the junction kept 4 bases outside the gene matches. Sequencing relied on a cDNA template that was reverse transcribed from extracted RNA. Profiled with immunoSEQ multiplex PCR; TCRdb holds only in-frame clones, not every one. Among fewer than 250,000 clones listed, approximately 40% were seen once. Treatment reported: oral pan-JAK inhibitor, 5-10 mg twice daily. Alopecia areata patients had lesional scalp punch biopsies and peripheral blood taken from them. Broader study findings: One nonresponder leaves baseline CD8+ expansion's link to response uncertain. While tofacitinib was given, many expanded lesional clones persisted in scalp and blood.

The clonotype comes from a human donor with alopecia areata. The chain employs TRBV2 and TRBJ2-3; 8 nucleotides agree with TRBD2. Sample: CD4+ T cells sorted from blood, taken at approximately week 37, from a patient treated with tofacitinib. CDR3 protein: CASSERLAGSTDTQYF. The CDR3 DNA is TGTGCCAGCAGTGAACGCCTAGCGGGTAGCACAGATACGCAGTATTTT.